The 12 T cell receptor beta chains in this list originate from one sample, sequenced in a study of T cells after posttransplantation cyclophosphamide. Profiled with immunoSEQ multiplex PCR; TCRdb holds only in-frame clones, not every one. The record shows about 14,000 clones for this sample, with no singletons present. Cyclophosphamide on days +3 and +4 followed busulfan-fludarabine conditioning and a marrow graft. Specimen: PBMCs, collected 950 to 1,200 days after allogeneic stem cell transplant with posttransplant cyclophosphamide. Receptors were obtained from a female patient between 40 and 50 years old who received an allogeneic stem cell transplant from a related donor, was CMV-positive, and had no GVHD. Certain T cells may be donor cells from the graft.

This clone was detected ten times or more. The gene calls are TRBV5-6 and TRBJ2-7, with 7 bases matching TRBD1. V shed 6 bases and J 3 bases; nucleotides not matched to a gene: 6. CDR3 length equals 13 residues. CDR1 and CDR2 (germline): SGHDT, YYEEEE. The CDR3 nucleotides are TGTGCCAGCAAAGACAGGGATAACTACGAGCAGTACTTC. This translates into CASKDRDNYEQYF.

This clone showed up just a few times. The chain couples TRBV6-1 to TRBJ1-3; possible D gene TRBD1, 5 bases. V lost 5 bases to trimming and J lost 3 bases, with 8 bases between them. The CDR3 totals 13 residues. The V gene's germline CDR1 is MNHNS and CDR2 SASEGT. The CDR3, as DNA: TGTGCCAGCAGTTTCACAGGTGGAAACACCATATATTTT. Its protein is CASSFTGGNTIYF.

Notes on this clone: Within the sample, other DNA sequences also encode this same CDR3. The V gene is TRBV7-8, the J gene TRBJ2-7, with TRBD1 matching 9 bases. The CDR3 is made up of 16 amino acids. V lost 2 bases and J lost 4; bases outside the gene matches: 9. Germline CDR1 SGHVS, CDR2 FQNEAQ. The CDR3 bases are TGTGCCAGCAGCTTATCTCGCGGGACAGGGACTTACGAGCAGTACTTC. Translating it yields CASSLSRGTGTYEQYF.

At least ten counts were recorded for this clone. V gene TRBV5-1 combines with J gene TRBJ2-3, with 9 bases identical to TRBD2. V lost 0 bases, J lost 0 bases, and 8 bases stayed unmatched. Germline-derived CDR1 and CDR2 are SGHRS and YFSETQ. This CDR3 is 18 amino acids long. Here the CDR3 reads CASSLDRGGALSTDTQYF. CDR3 coding DNA: TGCGCCAGCAGCTTGGATCGCGGGGGGGCCCTCAGCACAGATACGCAGTATTTT.

This clone was counted at least ten times. The chain joins TRBV7-8 to TRBJ1-1; the match to TRBD1 covers 8 bases. V lost 3 bases to trimming and J lost 10 bases; unmatched junction nucleotides: 13. The CDR3 has 15 amino acids. Germline V CDR1 and CDR2: SGHVS, FQNEAQ. CDR3 sequence reads: CASSLLILDRGRAFF. CDR3 coding DNA: TGTGCCAGCAGCTTGCTGATATTAGACAGGGGCCGAGCTTTCTTT.

At least ten counts were recorded for this clone. The V call is TRBV9, the J call TRBJ2-1, with no clear D. This CDR3 has 16 residues. Germline lookup yields CDR1 SGDLS and CDR2 YYNGEE. Trimming removed 1 base from V and 0 bases from J, with 11 bases in between. CDR3 bases: TGTGCCAGCAGCGTAAGAATACAAAGCTCCTACAATGAGCAGTTCTTC. It specifies CASSVRIQSSYNEQFF.

This clone was seen repeatedly, ten times or more. This chain connects TRBV25-1 to TRBJ2-3; D is perhaps TRBD2 (6 bases). V dropped 9 bases and J dropped 4 bases, with 20 bases sitting between them. CDR3 length equals 15 residues. CDR1 MGHDK and CDR2 SYGVNS come from the germline V gene. CDR3 in amino acids: CASCSGSWFADTQYF. CDR3 DNA: TGTGCCAGTTGTTCCGGGAGCTGGTTCGCAGATACGCAGTATTTT.

This clone appeared many times. This sequence joins TRBV29-1 and TRBJ2-3, with D perhaps TRBD2 (7 bases). CDR1 SQVTM and CDR2 ANQGSEA come from the germline V gene. The CDR3 extends over 14 amino acids. V lost 6 bases to trimming and J lost 3 bases, with 16 bases between them. DNA for the CDR3: TGCAGCGTCATCGGTGGGGGGGCAACAGATACGCAGTATTTT. Amino acids: CSVIGGGATDTQYF.

This clone was counted many times. The chain couples TRBV2 to TRBJ2-5, with 9 bases lining up with TRBD2. V was clipped by 1 base and J by 7 bases; unmatched bases: 7. Germline V lookup: CDR1 SNHLY, CDR2 FYNNEI. The CDR3 is 15 residues long. Here the CDR3 DNA reads TGTGCCAGCAGTGAAGTAGCGGCTAGCGGGGCGACCCAGTACTTC. Protein: CASSEVAASGATQYF.

This clone appeared many times. The genes are TRBV7-9 and TRBJ2-3; TRBD2 agrees at 13 bases. CDR3 length: 18 residues. V trimming: 1 base; J trimming: 4 bases; junction bases outside the gene matches: 8. Germline loops: CDR1 SEHNR, CDR2 FQNEAQ (reference sequence). CDR3 sequence reads: CASSLVQLAGGPADTQYF. Written as DNA, the CDR3 is TGTGCCAGCAGCTTAGTCCAACTAGCGGGGGGGCCAGCAGATACGCAGTATTTT.

This clone was counted a few times. J is TRBJ1-6 and V is TRBV4-2, with a weak D call TRBD1 (6 bases). CDR1 LGHNA and CDR2 YNFKEQ come from the germline V gene. CDR3 length: 15 residues. V dropped 0 bases and J dropped 10 bases, with 13 bases sitting between them. The CDR3 spells CASSQDPTGWSPLHF. The CDR3 nucleotides are TGTGCCAGCAGCCAAGATCCCACAGGGTGGTCACCCCTCCACTTT.

In this sample, this clone turned up many times. The DNA of the CDR3 is TGTGCCAGCAGCTTAGTTGGGACAGGGGGATACGAGCAGTACTTC. Its translation is CASSLVGTGGYEQYF. The chain uses TRBV7-9 and TRBJ2-7; 11 nucleotides agree with TRBD1. The length of the CDR3 is 15 residues. V trimming: 1 base; J trimming: 4 bases; junction bases outside the gene matches: 3. Germline V CDR1 and CDR2: SEHNR, FQNEAQ (reference sequence).